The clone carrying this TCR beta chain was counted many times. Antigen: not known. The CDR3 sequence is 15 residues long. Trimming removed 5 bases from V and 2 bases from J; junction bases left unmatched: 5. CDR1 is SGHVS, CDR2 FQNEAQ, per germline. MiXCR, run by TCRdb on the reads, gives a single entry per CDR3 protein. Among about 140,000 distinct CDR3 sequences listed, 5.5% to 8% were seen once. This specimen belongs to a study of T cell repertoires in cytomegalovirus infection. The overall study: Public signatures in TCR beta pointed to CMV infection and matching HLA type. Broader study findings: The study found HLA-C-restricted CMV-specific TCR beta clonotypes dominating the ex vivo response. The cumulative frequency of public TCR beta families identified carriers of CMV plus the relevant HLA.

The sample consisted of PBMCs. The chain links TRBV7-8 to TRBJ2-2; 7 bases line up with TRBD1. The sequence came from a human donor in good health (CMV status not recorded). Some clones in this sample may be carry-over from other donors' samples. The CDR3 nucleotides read TGTGCCAGCAGCCGACAGGGTATAAACACCGGGGAGCTGTTTTTT. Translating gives CASSRQGINTGELFF.